The clone carrying this T cell receptor (beta chain) was picked up many times. The participants were between roughly 18 and 89 years old and came from 20 to 30 US areas. The sample belongs to a study of blood T cell repertoires in COVID-19. Across the whole study: Recovered status applied to Cohort 3 donors who had two consecutive negative PCRs. It also applied to those with clearance or with symptom resolution. T cells, B-cell-depleted T cells, or PBMCs supplied cDNA or gDNA.

Only in-frame clones appear in the TCRdb table, and some are missing; sequencing was by immunoSEQ multiplex PCR. The data show about 170,000 clones, about 80% seen once. The sample consisted of PBMCs or T cells enriched from blood (not recorded which). The receptor was isolated from a woman aged 70-85 years in a cohort exposed to, infected with or recovered from COVID-19 (not recorded which).

CDR3 region: CASSVGGLAGGMNEQYF. In DNA, the CDR3 is TGTGCCAGCAGCGTAGGGGGACTAGCGGGAGGTATGAACGAGCAGTACTTC. The rearrangement uses TRBV9 and TRBJ2-7; TRBD2 agrees at 15 bases. V dropped 0 bases and J dropped 5; count of bases not matched to a gene: 6. In germline, CDR1 is SGDLS, CDR2 YYNGEE. The CDR3 runs to 17 residues. The whole variable domain, filled in from reference TRBV9 and TRBJ2-7, reads DSGVTQTPKHLITATGQRVTLRCSPRSGDLSVYWYQQSLDQGLQFLIQYYNGEERAKGNILERFSAQQFPDLHSELNLSSLELGDSALYFCASSVGGLAGGMNEQYFGPGTRLTVT.